A selection of T cell receptor beta chains follows, all from one sample in a study of T cells in Graves' hyperthyroidism and ophthalmopathy. TCRdb re-called the multiplex PCR reads through MiXCR, storing one row per CDR3 protein. The sample has 450,000 to 500,000 distinct CDR3 sequences, 22% seen once; the top ten hold approximately 54%. Sequencing used blood. The receptors were gathered from a woman in her seventies with Graves' ophthalmopathy. The CDR3 runs from the conserved cysteine through the conserved F or W. A D gene is named only where the DNA matches it firmly. Clone size, where shown, is once, few, many, or a class for clones that have expanded.

TRBV28,TRBJ2-5,NA,TRBD1,TGTGCCAGCAGGGAAGGACAGGGGGCGGGGGAGACCCAGTACTTC,CASREGQGAGETQYF
TRBV12-3/TRBV12-4,TRBJ2-1,NA,TRBD2,TGTGCCAGCAGTTTATTGGGACTAGCGGGACGAAGCTCCTACAATGAGCAGTTCTTC,CASSLLGLAGRSSYNEQFF
TRBV6-5,TRBJ2-3,few,TRBD2,TGTGCCAGCAGTTACACACTAGCGGGAGGGCCTAAAGATACGCAGTATTTT,CASSYTLAGGPKDTQYF
TRBV18,TRBJ2-7,NA,TRBD1,TGTGCCAGCTCACCCCCGCAGGGGGTCGGCGAGCAGTACTTC,CASSPPQGVGEQYF
TRBV6-2/TRBV6-3,TRBJ1-2,NA,NA,TGTGCCAGTACGACGTATCCAGGCTATGGCTACACCTTC,CASTTYPGYGYTF
TRBV27,TRBJ2-3,many,TRBD2,TGTGCCAGCAGGCCAGCGGGAGTGTGCACAGATACGCAGTATTTT,CASRPAGVCTDTQYF
TRBV11-2,TRBJ2-2,few,NA,TGTGCCAGCAGCTTAGTCGCTCTGGGGGGTAACACCGGGGAGCTGTTTTTT,CASSLVALGGNTGELFF
TRBV19,TRBJ1-5,few,TRBD1,TGTGCCAGTAGTGAATCGGGACAGGGTGCGTCCCAGCCCCAGCATTTT,CASSESGQGASQPQHF
TRBV9,TRBJ2-1,few,TRBD2,TGTGCTCCAGTAACCCTAGCGGGAGGCAATGAGCAGTTCTTC,CAPVTLAGGNEQFF
TRBV5-6,TRBJ2-5,NA,TRBD2,TGTGCCAGCAGCTTCGGTAGCGGGAGGGCCGGGGAGACCCAGTACTTC,CASSFGSGRAGETQYF
TRBV20-1,TRBJ2-5,few,TRBD2,TGCAGTGCTAGCAATATGCGGGAGGGCGTCGGAGAGACCCAGTACTTC,CSASNMREGVGETQYF
TRBV19,TRBJ2-1,NA,TRBD2,TGTGCCAGTAGAGGACTAGCGGGAAGCTCCTACAATGAGCAGTTCTTC,CASRGLAGSSYNEQFF
TRBV5-1,TRBJ1-1,NA,NA,TGCGCCAGCAGCCCCCTTGGGGGGGACACTGAAGCTTTCTTT,CASSPLGGDTEAFF
TRBV4-2,TRBJ2-1,few,TRBD2,TGTGCCAGCAGCCAAGCCCTGGGACTAGCGGGAGCCAATGAGCAGTTCTTC,CASSQALGLAGANEQFF
TRBV12-5,TRBJ2-3,few,NA,TGTGCTAGTGGTTCTTCTTTACCCACAGATACGCAGTATTTT,CASGSSLPTDTQYF
TRBV5-1,TRBJ1-2,many,NA,TGCGCCAGCAGCTTGGAAGACGTAGGCTACACCTTC,CASSLEDVGYTF
TRBV7-3,TRBJ2-4,NA,NA,TGTGCCAGCAGCTCCGGGACCGACATTCAGTACTTC,CASSSGTDIQYF
TRBV5-8,TRBJ2-7,few,TRBD1,TGTGCCAGCAGCTCTGGACAGGGATGGGCCGAGCAGTACTTC,CASSSGQGWAEQYF
TRBV19,TRBJ1-5,once,NA,TGTGCCAGTAGTTGGGGCCATAGCAATCAGCCCCAGCATTTT,CASSWGHSNQPQHF
TRBV28,TRBJ2-7,many,NA,TGTGCCAGCAGTTTAGGACACGAGCAGTACTTC,CASSLGHEQYF
TRBV29-1,TRBJ2-3,many,TRBD1,TGCAGCGCCACGGGTTCAGGGGGAGATACGCAGTATTTT,CSATGSGGDTQYF
TRBV12-3/TRBV12-4,TRBJ1-5,many,NA,TGTGCCAGCAGTCAGGACAGACCCAATCAGCCCCAGCATTTT,CASSQDRPNQPQHF
TRBV12-3/TRBV12-4,TRBJ1-1,NA,NA,TGTGCCAGCAGTTTCGACAGTGACACTGAAGCTTTCTTT,CASSFDSDTEAFF
TRBV2,TRBJ2-5,few,TRBD1,TGTGCCAGTCAGATGGGACAGGGGATTGAGACCCAGTACTTC,CASQMGQGIETQYF
TRBV30,TRBJ2-4,NA,NA,TGTGCCTGGAGTGTAGAGCTAGCCAAAAACATTCAGTACTTC,CAWSVELAKNIQYF
TRBV19,TRBJ1-1,once,TRBD1,TGTGCCAGTAGTAGGACAGGGGACCGTGAAGCTTTCTTT,CASSRTGDREAFF
TRBV6-9,TRBJ1-5,few,NA,TGTGCCAGCTTCAGAAGGGCCCGGGATCAGCCCCAGCATTTT,CASFRRARDQPQHF
TRBV7-9,TRBJ1-3,few,NA,TGTGCCAGCAGCCCCCTCCTCGGAAACACCATATATTTT,CASSPLLGNTIYF
TRBV14,TRBJ2-7,NA,TRBD2,TGTGCCAGCAGCCAAGAAAAGTGGGCGACTAGCGGGAGGGCCAACGAGCAGTACTTC,CASSQEKWATSGRANEQYF
TRBV4-1,TRBJ1-5,NA,NA,TGCGCCAGCAGCCAAGATGGGTATGGGGGGAATCAGCCCCAGCATTTT,CASSQDGYGGNQPQHF
TRBV25-1,TRBJ1-5,NA,NA,TGTGCCGCTCCCACGGGGCTTAATCAGCCCCAGCATTTT,CAAPTGLNQPQHF
TRBV12-3/TRBV12-4,TRBJ2-3,few,NA,TGTGCCAGCAGTCCCCCCCGGGCTCGCACAGATACGCAGTATTTT,CASSPPRARTDTQYF
TRBV6-1,TRBJ1-2,NA,NA,TGTGCCAGCAGTGAGCAGGGAACCTCGGACTATGGCTACACCTTC,CASSEQGTSDYGYTF
TRBV7-9,TRBJ2-1,NA,TRBD1,TGTGCCAGCAGCTTAAGGACAGGGGCCAGGAATGAGCAGTTCTTC,CASSLRTGARNEQFF
TRBV30,TRBJ1-2,NA,NA,TGTGCCTGGAGACCCAGGGGTGTGGAGGGCTACACCTTC,CAWRPRGVEGYTF
TRBV29-1,TRBJ1-1,NA,NA,TGCAGCGCAACGGGAGGGCAGGGAACTGAAGCTTTCTTT,CSATGGQGTEAFF
TRBV29-1,TRBJ2-3,NA,NA,TGCAGCGTGGCCCAGGATACGCAGTATTTT,CSVAQDTQYF
TRBV5-1,TRBJ1-1,many,NA,TGCGCCAGCAGCCGAAGCGACAGCCAGAACACTGAAGCTTTCTTT,CASSRSDSQNTEAFF